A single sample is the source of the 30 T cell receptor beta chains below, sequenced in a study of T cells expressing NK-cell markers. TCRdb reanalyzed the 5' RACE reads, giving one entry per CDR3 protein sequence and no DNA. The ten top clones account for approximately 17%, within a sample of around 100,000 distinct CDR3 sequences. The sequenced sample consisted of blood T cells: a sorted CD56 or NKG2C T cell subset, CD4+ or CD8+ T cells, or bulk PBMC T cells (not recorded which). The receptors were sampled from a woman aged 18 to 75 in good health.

The CDR3 loop is CASSQTSGWGTQYF. V and J are TRBV7-7 and TRBJ2-3; TCRdb outputs TRBD2, but without DNA this stays unchecked. The CDR3 totals 14 residues. Germline V gene data show CDR1 as SSHAT and CDR2 as FNYEAQ (reference sequence).

CDR3 sequence: CATKIGGRGSTEAFF. The genes are TRBV19 and TRBJ1-1. CDR3 length: 15 residues. In germline, CDR1 is LNHDA, CDR2 SQIVND (reference sequence).

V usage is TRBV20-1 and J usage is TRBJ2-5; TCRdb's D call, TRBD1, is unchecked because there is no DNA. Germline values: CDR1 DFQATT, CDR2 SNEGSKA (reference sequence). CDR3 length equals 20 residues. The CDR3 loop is CSANPQDQPTVLGPKETQYF.

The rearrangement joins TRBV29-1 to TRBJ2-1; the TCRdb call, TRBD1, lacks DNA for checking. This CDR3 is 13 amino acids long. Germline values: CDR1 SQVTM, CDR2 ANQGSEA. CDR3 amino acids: CSVVGGGYNEQFF.

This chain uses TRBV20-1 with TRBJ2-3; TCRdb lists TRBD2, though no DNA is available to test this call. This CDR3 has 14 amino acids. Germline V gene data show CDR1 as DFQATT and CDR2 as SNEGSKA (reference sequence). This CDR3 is CSARSAGGTDTQYF.

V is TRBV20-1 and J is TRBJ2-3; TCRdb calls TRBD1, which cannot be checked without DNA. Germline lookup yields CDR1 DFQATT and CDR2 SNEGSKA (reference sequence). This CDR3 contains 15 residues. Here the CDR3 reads CSARVVLAPPDTQYF.

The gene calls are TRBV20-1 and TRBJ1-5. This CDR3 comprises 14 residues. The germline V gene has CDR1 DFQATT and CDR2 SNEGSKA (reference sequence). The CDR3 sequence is CSASDPYSNQPQHF.

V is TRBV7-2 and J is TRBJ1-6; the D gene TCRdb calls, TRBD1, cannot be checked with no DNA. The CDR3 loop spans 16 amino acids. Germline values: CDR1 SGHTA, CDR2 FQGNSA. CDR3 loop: CASSPEGQVNNSPLHF.

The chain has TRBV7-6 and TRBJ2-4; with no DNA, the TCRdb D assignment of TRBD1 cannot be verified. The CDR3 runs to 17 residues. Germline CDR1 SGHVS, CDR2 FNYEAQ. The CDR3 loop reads CASSLGGPVLAKNIQYF.

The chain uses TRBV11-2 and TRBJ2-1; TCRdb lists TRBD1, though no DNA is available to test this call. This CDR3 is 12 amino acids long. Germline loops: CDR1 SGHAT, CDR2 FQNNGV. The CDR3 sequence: CASMGAYNEQFF.

The CDR3 sequence is CASTWTSGNYEQYF. The V and J genes are TRBV5-6 and TRBJ2-7; TCRdb reports TRBD2, a call that lacks DNA to check it against. This CDR3 region has 14 residues. CDR1 is SGHDT, CDR2 YYEEEE, per germline.

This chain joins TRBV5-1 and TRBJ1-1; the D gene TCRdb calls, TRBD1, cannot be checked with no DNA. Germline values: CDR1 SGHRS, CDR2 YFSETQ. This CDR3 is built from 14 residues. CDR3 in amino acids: CASTPVLGDTEAFF.

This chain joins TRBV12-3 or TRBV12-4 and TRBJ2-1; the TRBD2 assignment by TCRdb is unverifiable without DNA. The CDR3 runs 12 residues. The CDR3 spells CASRTFYNEQFF.

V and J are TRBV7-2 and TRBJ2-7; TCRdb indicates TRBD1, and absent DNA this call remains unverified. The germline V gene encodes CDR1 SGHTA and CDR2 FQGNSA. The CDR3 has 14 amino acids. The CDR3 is CASSTRDSSYEQYF.

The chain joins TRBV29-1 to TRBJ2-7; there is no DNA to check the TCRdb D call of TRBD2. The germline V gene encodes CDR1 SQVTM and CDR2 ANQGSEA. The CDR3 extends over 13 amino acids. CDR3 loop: CSVFSGRAYEQYF.

CDR3 loop: CASSGPAKSPDTGELFF. The chain has TRBV9 and TRBJ2-2; TCRdb indicates TRBD2, and absent DNA this call remains unverified. This CDR3 spans 17 amino acids. Germline assignment: CDR1 SGDLS and CDR2 YYNGEE.

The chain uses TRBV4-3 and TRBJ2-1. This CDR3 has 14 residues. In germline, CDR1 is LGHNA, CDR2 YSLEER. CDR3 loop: CASSIYSSYNEQFF.

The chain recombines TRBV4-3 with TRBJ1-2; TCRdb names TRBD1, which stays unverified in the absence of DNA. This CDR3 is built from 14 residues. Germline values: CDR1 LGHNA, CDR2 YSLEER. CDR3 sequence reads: CASSQLHGTDGYTF.

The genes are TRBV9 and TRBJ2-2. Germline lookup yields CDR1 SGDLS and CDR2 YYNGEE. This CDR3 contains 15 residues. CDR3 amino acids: CASSVGGIFTGELFF.

The CDR3 spells CASSLDVSGSDEQFF. V is TRBV5-6 and J is TRBJ2-1; the TRBD2 assignment by TCRdb is unverifiable without DNA. Per the germline V gene, CDR1 is SGHDT and CDR2 is YYEEEE. The CDR3 consists of 15 residues.

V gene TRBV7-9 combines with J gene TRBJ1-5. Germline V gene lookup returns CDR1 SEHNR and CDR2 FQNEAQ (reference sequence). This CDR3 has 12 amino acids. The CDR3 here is CASSPDSQPQHF.

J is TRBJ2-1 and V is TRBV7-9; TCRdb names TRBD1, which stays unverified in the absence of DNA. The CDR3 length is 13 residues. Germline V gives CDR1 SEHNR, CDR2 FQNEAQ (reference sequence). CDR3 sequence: CASSSEWGRGYFF.

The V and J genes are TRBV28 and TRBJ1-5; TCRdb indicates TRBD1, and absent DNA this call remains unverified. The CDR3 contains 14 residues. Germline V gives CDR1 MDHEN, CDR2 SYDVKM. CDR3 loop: CASSATGEPAGTHF.

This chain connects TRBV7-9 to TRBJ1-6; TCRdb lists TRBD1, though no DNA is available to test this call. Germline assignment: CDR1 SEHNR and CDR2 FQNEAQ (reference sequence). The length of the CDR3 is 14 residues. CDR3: CASSLEGGGSPLHF.

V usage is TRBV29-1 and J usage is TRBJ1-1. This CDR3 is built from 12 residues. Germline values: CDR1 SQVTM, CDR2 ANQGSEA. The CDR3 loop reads CSVVVSNTEAFF.

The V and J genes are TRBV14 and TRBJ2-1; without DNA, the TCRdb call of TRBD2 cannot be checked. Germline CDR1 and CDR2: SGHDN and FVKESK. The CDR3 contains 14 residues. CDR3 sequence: CASSQGLYYNEQFF. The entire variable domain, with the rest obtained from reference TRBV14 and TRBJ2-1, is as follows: EAGVTQFPSHSVIEKGQTVTLRCDPISGHDNLYWYRRVMGKEIKFLLHFVKESKQDESGMPNNRFLAERTGGTYSTLKVQPAELEDSGVYFCASSQGLYYNEQFFGPGTRLTVL.

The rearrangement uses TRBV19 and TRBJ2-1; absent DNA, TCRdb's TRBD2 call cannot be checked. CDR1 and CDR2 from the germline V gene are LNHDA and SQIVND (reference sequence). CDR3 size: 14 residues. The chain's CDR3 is CASSMAGGYNEQFF.

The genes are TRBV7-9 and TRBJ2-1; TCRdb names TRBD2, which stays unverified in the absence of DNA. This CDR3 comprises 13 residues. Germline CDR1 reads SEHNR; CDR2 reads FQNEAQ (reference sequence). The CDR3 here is CASRDWRHNEQFF.

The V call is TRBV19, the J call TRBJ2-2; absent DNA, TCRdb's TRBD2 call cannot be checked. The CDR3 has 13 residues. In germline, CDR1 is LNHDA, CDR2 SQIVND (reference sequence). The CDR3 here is CASSGEDTGELFF.

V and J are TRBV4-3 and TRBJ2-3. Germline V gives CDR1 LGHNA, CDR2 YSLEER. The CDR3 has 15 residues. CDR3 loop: CASSTLDLGADTQYF.